The clone carrying this T cell receptor (beta chain) appeared a few times. These data are taken from a study of Graves' ophthalmopathy and Graves' hyperthyroidism. Beta-chain TCR CDR3 regions were amplified from RNA transcripts. Second-round multiplex PCR came after a first-round RT-PCR that employed HTBI primers. Using its own MiXCR run on the multiplex PCR reads, TCRdb lists one record per CDR3 protein. The data hold some 350,000 distinct CDR3 sequences, with 15% to 20% observed a single time. The CDR3 is 11 residues long. Trimming pared 7 bases from V and 5 bases from J, leaving 12 bases between. CDR1 is DFQATT and CDR2 is SNEGSKA in the germline V gene (reference sequence).

The clonotype was recovered from an adult woman with stable Graves' hyperthyroidism. V usage is TRBV20-1 and J usage is TRBJ2-7, with TRBD1 as a possible D gene (5 bases). Sequenced: peripheral blood. CDR3: CSGGGPHEQYF. The CDR3 DNA sequence: TGCAGTGGGGGCGGCCCCCACGAGCAGTACTTC.